This T cell receptor beta chain was identified during a study of blood T cell repertoires in COVID-19. Study-level background: Both acute and convalescent COVID-19 samples were obtained from the United States, Italy and Spain.

Germline V gene data show CDR1 as SGHTA and CDR2 as FQGTGA. CDR3 length: 18 amino acids. Trimming removed 2 bases at V and 1 base at J, with 15 bases between. Produced via immunoSEQ multiplex PCR; TCRdb's table is partial and in-frame only. The sample yields about 250,000 clones, 88% seen once. The sample consisted of peripheral blood. The TCR sequence derives from a man aged 80 or over with acute or convalescent COVID-19. The V call is TRBV7-3, the J call TRBJ2-6; TRBD1 might be the D (6 bases). The CDR3 DNA reads as TGTGCCAGCAGCTTAGGGGGTGGGACAACTTCTGGGGCCAACGTCCTGACTTTC. Amino acid sequence: CASSLGGGTTSGANVLTF. The full variable domain, rest sourced from reference TRBV7-3 and TRBJ2-6, is GAGVSQTPSNKVTEKGKYVELRCDPISGHTALYWYRQSLGQGPEFLIYFQGTGAADDSGLPNDRFFAVRPEGSVSTLKIQRTERGDSAVYLCASSLGGGTTSGANVLTFGAGSRLTVL.